The 25 T cell receptor beta chains listed next were all sequenced from one sample in a study of T cell changes during pregnancy in multiple sclerosis. Some clones are missing from TCRdb's copy, which holds only in-frame ones; the method was immunoSEQ multiplex PCR. The sample includes 53,000 or so clones, approximately 94% of them seen just once. Material: CD4+ T cells from peripheral blood mononuclear cells, obtained in the second trimester of pregnancy. These receptors were obtained from a female donor with multiple sclerosis, enrolled in a pregnancy study.

This rearrangement joins TRBV11-2 to TRBJ2-7; possible D gene TRBD1, 5 bases. Per the germline V gene, CDR1 is SGHAT and CDR2 is FQNNGV. V dropped 5 bases and J dropped 4 bases, with 9 bases sitting between them. The CDR3 sequence is 12 residues long. The CDR3 sequence: CASSLGQYEQYF. In DNA form, the CDR3 reads TGTGCCAGCAGCCTTGGACAATACGAGCAGTACTTC.

V usage is TRBV7-6 and J usage is TRBJ2-5, with 7 bases lining up with TRBD2. Germline V gene lookup returns CDR1 SGHVS and CDR2 FNYEAQ. Trimming took 5 bases from V and 1 from J; bases not matched to a gene: 7. The CDR3 is 15 residues long. CDR3 in amino acids: CASSPGGGGQETQYF. The CDR3 coding sequence is TGTGCCAGCAGCCCTGGTGGCGGGGGCCAAGAGACCCAGTACTTC.

In this sample, this clone turned up once. This chain joins TRBV7-9 and TRBJ1-1; weak D call: TRBD1 (6 bases). V was trimmed by 2 bases and J by 6 bases, leaving 13 bases between them. Germline-derived CDR1 and CDR2 are SEHNR and FQNEAQ (reference sequence). The CDR3 sequence is 14 residues long. CDR3 protein: CASSLPFRGPEAFF. For the CDR3, the DNA is TGTGCCAGCAGCTTACCCTTCAGGGGCCCTGAAGCTTTCTTT.

The CDR3 DNA reads TGTGCCAGTAGTAAAGGCGGGGGGGCCAATACAGATACGCAGTATTTT. Translated: CASSKGGGANTDTQYF. This chain uses TRBV19 with TRBJ2-3; the match to TRBD2 covers 9 bases. The CDR3 has 16 amino acids. Germline CDR1 is LNHDA and CDR2 is SQIVND (reference sequence). Germline trimming cut 4 bases from V and 3 bases from J; bases unmatched to any gene: 8.

V is TRBV5-6 and J is TRBJ2-5, with 8 bases lining up with TRBD1. J lost 4 bases, V lost 4 bases, and 15 bases had no gene match. The CDR3 is 17 residues long. Germline CDR1 SGHDT, CDR2 YYEEEE. CDR3: CASSTSLGQGSPETQYF. Here the CDR3 DNA reads TGTGCCAGCAGCACCTCCCTCGGACAGGGCTCCCCAGAGACCCAGTACTTC. The variable domain in full, completed from reference TRBV5-6 and TRBJ2-5, reads DAGVTQSPTHLIKTRGQQVTLRCSPKSGHDTVSWYQQALGQGPQFIFQYYEEEERQRGNFPDRFSGHQFPNYSSELNVNALLLGDSALYLCASSTSLGQGSPETQYFGPGTRLLVL.

This clone was seen only once. The rearrangement links TRBV20-1 to TRBJ1-2, with D maybe TRBD1 (6 bases). The CDR3 sequence is 11 residues long. Germline V gene sequence: CDR1 DFQATT, CDR2 SNEGSKA (reference sequence). The germline V and J ends were trimmed by 6 bases and 8 bases, with 13 bases remaining between them. The CDR3 loop reads CSAARTVGYTF. The CDR3 nucleotides read TGCAGTGCAGCCCGGACAGTCGGCTACACCTTC.

The rearrangement uses TRBV5-4 and TRBJ1-4; 7 nucleotides match TRBD1. The CDR3 totals 15 residues. Germline values: CDR1 SGHNT, CDR2 YYREEE (reference sequence). With 4 bases clipped from V and 11 bases from J, the junction kept 14 bases outside the gene matches. The DNA of the CDR3 is TGTGCCAGCAGCGTCACAGGGGCGGGTGTTCGGAAACTGTTTTTT. As protein: CASSVTGAGVRKLFF.

This CDR3 is CASSRRTGGSGEQYF. In DNA form, the CDR3 reads TGTGCCAGCTCACGACGGACAGGGGGCTCGGGGGAGCAGTACTTC. The chain carries TRBV18 and TRBJ2-7, with 11 bases that match TRBD1. CDR3 length: 15 residues. V trimming: 4 bases; J trimming: 7 bases; junction bases outside the gene matches: 9. Germline V CDR1 and CDR2: KGHSH, LQKENI.

The V and J genes are TRBV5-1 and TRBJ1-6; D might be TRBD1 (6 bases). Trimming pared 2 bases from V and 6 bases from J, leaving 12 bases between. This CDR3 spans 15 amino acids. The germline V gene has CDR1 SGHRS and CDR2 YFSETQ. The CDR3 is CASSFEGVGNSPLHF. As DNA, the CDR3 is TGCGCCAGCAGCTTTGAGGGGGTAGGTAATTCACCCCTCCACTTT.

V is TRBV12-2 and J is TRBJ1-2; the DNA was not compared with TRBD1, the D call given in the table. TRBV12-2 is given as a pseudogene. This CDR3 is 13 amino acids long. DNA of the CDR3: TGTGCAAGTCGCTCCCGACAGGATGGTGGCTACACCTTC. Its translation: CASRSRQDGGYTF.

This chain links TRBV18 with TRBJ1-6; a possible D gene is TRBD1 (6 bases). The CDR3 spans 16 residues. Germline CDR1 and CDR2: KGHSH and LQKENI. Trimming removed 3 bases from V and 10 bases from J, with 19 bases in between. CDR3 nucleotides: TGTGCCAGCTCACCCCTCCTAGTTGGGGGCGACTCACCCCTCCACTTT. Protein product: CASSPLLVGGDSPLHF.

The rearrangement links TRBV7-9 to TRBJ1-3, with D maybe TRBD1 (6 bases). The CDR3 extends over 15 amino acids. The germline CDR1 and CDR2 sequences are SEHNR and FQNEAQ (reference sequence). The V end was cut by 2 bases, the J end by 3 bases, with 11 bases between. The CDR3 DNA follows: TGTGCCAGCAGCTTAACCACAGGGAGTGGAAACACCATATATTTT. Its protein product is CASSLTTGSGNTIYF.

V gene TRBV4-3 combines with J gene TRBJ1-3, with D hard to call. This CDR3 contains 15 residues. V lost 1 base, J lost 5 bases, and 12 bases lay in between. The germline V gene encodes CDR1 LGHNA and CDR2 YSLEER. The CDR3 sequence is CASSQGVGSRNTIYF. Written as DNA, the CDR3 is TGCGCCAGCAGCCAAGGCGTCGGGTCGAGAAACACCATATATTTT.

The chain joins TRBV19 to TRBJ1-2; D is uncertain. V was cut by 4 bases and J by 4 bases, with 10 bases left in between. The CDR3 loop spans 13 amino acids. In germline, CDR1 is LNHDA, CDR2 SQIVND (reference sequence). In DNA form, the CDR3 reads TGTGCCAGTAGTACTGCTCGGGTCTATGGCTACACCTTC. This gives the protein CASSTARVYGYTF.

The J gene is TRBJ1-5, the V gene TRBV19; 7 nucleotides line up with TRBD1. CDR1 and CDR2 from the germline V gene are LNHDA and SQIVND (reference sequence). The CDR3 covers 16 residues. The V and J ends lost 4 bases and 0 bases, in that order; junction bases with no gene match: 6. The CDR3 DNA follows: TGTGCCAGTAGTACCCCGGGACAGATTAGCAATCAGCCCCAGCATTTT. Protein: CASSTPGQISNQPQHF.

The chain carries TRBV19 and TRBJ1-3, with D unclear. Trimming removed 3 bases from V and 0 bases from J, with 9 bases in between. CDR3 length: 15 amino acids. The germline CDR1 and CDR2 sequences are LNHDA and SQIVND (reference sequence). In nucleotides, the CDR3 is TGTGCCAGTAGTATCTCGAGAGCCTCTGGAAACACCATATATTTT. Translated: CASSISRASGNTIYF.

The rearrangement uses TRBV6-4 and TRBJ2-3; D ambiguous. V was clipped by 5 bases and J by 0 bases, with 6 bases between them. CDR1 and CDR2 from the germline V gene are MRHNA and SNTAGT. This CDR3 contains 13 residues. CDR3 loop: CASSMASTDTQYF. The CDR3, as DNA: TGTGCCAGCAGTATGGCCAGCACAGATACGCAGTATTTT.

The CDR3 bases are TGTGCCAGTGGGCAAGGATCGGGAGGGTTCACTGAAGCTTTCTTT. Protein: CASGQGSGGFTEAFF. The V and J genes are TRBV19 and TRBJ1-1; D ambiguous. Between the trimmed V and J ends, which lost 8 bases and 4 bases, there was a span of 20 bases. The CDR3 has 15 residues. The germline V gene encodes CDR1 LNHDA and CDR2 SQIVND (reference sequence).

This chain connects TRBV7-3 to TRBJ2-7; D gene uncertain. The CDR3 sequence is 13 residues long. The ends were cut back, 0 bases at V and 6 bases at J, with 9 bases in the middle. Germline CDR1 SGHTA, CDR2 FQGTGA. Here the CDR3 reads CASSLTISGEQYF. DNA for the CDR3: TGTGCCAGCAGCTTAACTATATCAGGCGAGCAGTACTTC.

The V call is TRBV12-5, the J call TRBJ2-2, with D perhaps TRBD2 (6 bases). CDR1 is LGHNT and CDR2 is FRNRAP in the germline V gene. V lost 4 bases and J 0 bases, leaving 12 bases between the germline ends. The CDR3 consists of 16 residues. CDR3 residues: CASGSRLEANTGELFF. The CDR3 nucleotides are TGTGCTAGTGGTTCAAGACTAGAGGCGAACACCGGGGAGCTGTTTTTT.

This chain links TRBV4-1 with TRBJ1-6; the D gene is possibly TRBD1 (6 bases). V was clipped by 0 bases and J by 7 bases, with 16 bases between them. Germline V gives CDR1 MGHRA, CDR2 YSYEKL. The CDR3 runs 17 residues. The DNA of the CDR3 is TGCGCCAGCAGCCAAGAGTCTTGGACAGTGTTGAATTCACCCCTCCACTTT. Protein product: CASSQESWTVLNSPLHF.

This chain joins TRBV6-5 and TRBJ1-1; D might be TRBD1 (5 bases). The CDR3 has 16 amino acids. Trimming pared 0 bases from V and 5 bases from J, leaving 16 bases between. CDR1 is MNHEY, CDR2 SVGAGI, per germline. In nucleotides, the CDR3 is TGTGCCAGCAGTTACTCAAGAGGGACGGGGGGGACTGAAGCTTTCTTT. Protein sequence: CASSYSRGTGGTEAFF.

The chain links TRBV18 to TRBJ2-2; a possible D gene is TRBD1 (6 bases). Trimming pared 8 bases from V and 13 bases from J, leaving 29 bases between. There are 16 residues in the CDR3. The germline V gene has CDR1 KGHSH and CDR2 LQKENI. CDR3 nucleotides: TGTGCCAGCACCCTAACCCGGACAGTCGGAAAACCCTGGCTGTTTTTT. Amino acid sequence: CASTLTRTVGKPWLFF.

The chain employs TRBV28 and TRBJ1-2; TRBD1 agrees at 10 bases. The CDR3 covers 13 residues. V lost 5 bases to trimming and J lost 6 bases; unmatched junction nucleotides: 3. Germline V gives CDR1 MDHEN, CDR2 SYDVKM. Here the CDR3 reads CASSIGQGDGYTF. The CDR3 DNA reads as TGTGCCAGCAGTATTGGACAGGGGGATGGCTACACCTTC.

This clone was seen just once. This chain's CDR3 is CAISESLTGPQHF. CDR3 DNA: TGTGCCATCAGTGAGTCTTTAACGGGGCCCCAGCATTTT. The chain recombines TRBV10-3 with TRBJ1-5; no firm D call. CDR3 length: 13 amino acids. Trimming pared 0 bases from V and 9 bases from J, leaving 9 bases between. The V gene's germline CDR1 is ENHRY and CDR2 SYGVKD.